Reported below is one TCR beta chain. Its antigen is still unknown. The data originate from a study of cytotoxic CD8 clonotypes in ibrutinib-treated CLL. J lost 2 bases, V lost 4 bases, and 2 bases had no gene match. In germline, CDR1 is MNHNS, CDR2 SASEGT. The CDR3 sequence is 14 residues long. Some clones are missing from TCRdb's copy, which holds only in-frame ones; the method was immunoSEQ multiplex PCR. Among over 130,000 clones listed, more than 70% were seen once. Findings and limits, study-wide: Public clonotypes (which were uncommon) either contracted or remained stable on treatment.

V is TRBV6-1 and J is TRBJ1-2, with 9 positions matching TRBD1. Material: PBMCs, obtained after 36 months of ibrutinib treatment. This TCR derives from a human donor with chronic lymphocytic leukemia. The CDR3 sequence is CASSAGTGNYGYTF. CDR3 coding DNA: TGTGCCAGCAGTGCCGGGACAGGGAACTATGGCTACACCTTC.